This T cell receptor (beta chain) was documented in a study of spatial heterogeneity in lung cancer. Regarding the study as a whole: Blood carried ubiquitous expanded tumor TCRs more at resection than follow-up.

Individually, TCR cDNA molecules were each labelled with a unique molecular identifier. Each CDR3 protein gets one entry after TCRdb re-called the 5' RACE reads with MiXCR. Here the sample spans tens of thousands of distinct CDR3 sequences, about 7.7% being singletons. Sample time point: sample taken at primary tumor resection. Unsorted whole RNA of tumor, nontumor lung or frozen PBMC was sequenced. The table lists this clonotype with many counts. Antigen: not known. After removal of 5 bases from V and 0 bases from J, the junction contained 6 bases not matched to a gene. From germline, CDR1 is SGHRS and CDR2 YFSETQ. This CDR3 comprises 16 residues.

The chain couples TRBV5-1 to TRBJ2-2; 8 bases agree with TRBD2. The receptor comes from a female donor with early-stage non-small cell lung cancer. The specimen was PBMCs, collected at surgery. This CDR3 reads CASRVTSGTNTGELFF. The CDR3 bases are TGCGCCAGCAGGGTAACTAGCGGCACGAACACCGGGGAGCTGTTTTTT.